This is a list of T cell receptor beta chains from one sample in a study of T cells in Graves' hyperthyroidism and ophthalmopathy. TCRdb ran MiXCR on the multiplex PCR reads and lists one entry per CDR3 protein. Here the sample spans 490,000 or so distinct CDR3 sequences, about 16% being singletons. The sequenced material came from blood. The receptor source for this set is a young woman with Graves' ophthalmopathy. Both conserved end residues are part of each CDR3. The order of the fields is D gene, V gene, CDR3 length, clone size, J gene, CDR3 protein, CDR3 DNA. A D gene is named only where the DNA matches it firmly. The size entry is marked missing in some rows and otherwise reads once, few, many or a size class.

D gene: .; V gene: TRBV28; CDR3 length: 18; clone size: many; J gene: TRBJ2-1; CDR3 protein: CASSHHRWEDLTDNEQFF; CDR3 DNA: TGTGCCAGCAGTCACCACCGGTGGGAGGATCTCACGGACAATGAGCAGTTCTTC
D gene: .; V gene: TRBV19; CDR3 length: 15; clone size: .; J gene: TRBJ2-1; CDR3 protein: CASSIPGRSYNEQFF; CDR3 DNA: TGTGCCAGTAGTATTCCGGGACGAAGCTACAATGAGCAGTTCTTC
D gene: .; V gene: TRBV2; CDR3 length: 12; clone size: .; J gene: TRBJ2-7; CDR3 protein: CASTFDDYEQYF; CDR3 DNA: TGTGCCAGCACTTTCGATGACTACGAGCAGTACTTC
D gene: .; V gene: TRBV2; CDR3 length: 15; clone size: few; J gene: TRBJ2-2; CDR3 protein: CASSTGPLGTGELFF; CDR3 DNA: TGTGCCAGCAGTACAGGCCCTCTGGGGACCGGGGAGCTGTTTTTT
D gene: TRBD1; V gene: TRBV20-1; CDR3 length: 14; clone size: few; J gene: TRBJ2-7; CDR3 protein: CSARGPSPRGEQYF; CDR3 DNA: TGCAGTGCTAGAGGTCCCAGCCCCAGGGGGGAGCAGTACTTC
D gene: .; V gene: TRBV2; CDR3 length: 14; clone size: many; J gene: TRBJ2-1; CDR3 protein: CARGRGLGYNEQFF; CDR3 DNA: TGTGCCAGGGGTCGGGGGCTCGGCTACAATGAGCAGTTCTTC
D gene: TRBD2; V gene: TRBV7-6; CDR3 length: 17; clone size: many; J gene: TRBJ2-3; CDR3 protein: CASSLEGTSGHTDTQYF; CDR3 DNA: TGTGCCAGCAGCTTAGAGGGGACTAGCGGCCACACAGATACGCAGTATTTT
D gene: TRBD2; V gene: TRBV4-1; CDR3 length: 16; clone size: many; J gene: TRBJ2-5; CDR3 protein: CASSQATSGIGETQYF; CDR3 DNA: TGCGCCAGCAGCCAAGCGACTAGCGGGATTGGCGAGACCCAGTACTTC
D gene: .; V gene: TRBV7-2; CDR3 length: 19; clone size: .; J gene: TRBJ1-5; CDR3 protein: CASSLTVGDIHLQGQPQHF; CDR3 DNA: TGTGCCAGCAGTCTAACCGTCGGGGACATCCACCTCCAAGGGCAGCCCCAGCATTTT
D gene: TRBD2; V gene: TRBV6-1; CDR3 length: 15; clone size: .; J gene: TRBJ2-7; CDR3 protein: CASIGTSGIYGEQYF; CDR3 DNA: TGTGCCAGCATCGGGACTAGCGGGATCTATGGCGAGCAGTACTTC
D gene: .; V gene: TRBV10-3; CDR3 length: 12; clone size: .; J gene: TRBJ2-7; CDR3 protein: CAISGTPREQYF; CDR3 DNA: TGTGCCATCAGTGGGACCCCTCGGGAGCAGTACTTC
D gene: TRBD1; V gene: TRBV10-3; CDR3 length: 16; clone size: few; J gene: TRBJ2-3; CDR3 protein: CAIKQSRGQEADTQYF; CDR3 DNA: TGTGCCATCAAACAGAGTAGGGGACAGGAGGCAGATACGCAGTATTTT
D gene: .; V gene: TRBV6-1; CDR3 length: 13; clone size: few; J gene: TRBJ2-6; CDR3 protein: CATRNAGANVLTF; CDR3 DNA: TGTGCCACCAGGAACGCAGGGGCCAACGTCCTGACTTTC
D gene: TRBD2; V gene: TRBV30; CDR3 length: 14; clone size: many; J gene: TRBJ2-7; CDR3 protein: CAWSPLAEIYEQYF; CDR3 DNA: TGTGCCTGGAGCCCACTAGCGGAGATCTACGAGCAGTACTTC
D gene: TRBD2; V gene: TRBV7-9; CDR3 length: 17; clone size: .; J gene: TRBJ2-3; CDR3 protein: CASSSITVGGRPDTQYF; CDR3 DNA: TGTGCCAGCAGCTCGATAACGGTGGGAGGGCGGCCAGATACGCAGTATTTT
D gene: TRBD2; V gene: TRBV6-4; CDR3 length: 13; clone size: few; J gene: TRBJ2-7; CDR3 protein: CASSDALGGEQYF; CDR3 DNA: TGTGCCAGCAGTGATGCATTGGGAGGGGAGCAGTACTTC
D gene: .; V gene: TRBV9; CDR3 length: 15; clone size: few; J gene: TRBJ2-1; CDR3 protein: CASSVGQSPNNEQFF; CDR3 DNA: TGTGCCAGCAGCGTAGGGCAGAGCCCTAACAATGAGCAGTTCTTC
D gene: .; V gene: TRBV27; CDR3 length: 14; clone size: few; J gene: TRBJ2-2; CDR3 protein: CASSPRTVPGELFF; CDR3 DNA: TGTGCCAGCAGTCCTAGGACAGTTCCCGGGGAGCTGTTTTTT
D gene: TRBD2; V gene: TRBV27; CDR3 length: 15; clone size: .; J gene: TRBJ2-7; CDR3 protein: CASSSPSSGRGEQYF; CDR3 DNA: TGTGCCAGCAGTTCACCCTCTAGCGGGAGGGGCGAGCAGTACTTC
D gene: .; V gene: TRBV5-5; CDR3 length: 16; clone size: .; J gene: TRBJ1-2; CDR3 protein: CASSHAGQGFFRGYTF; CDR3 DNA: TGTGCCAGCAGCCATGCGGGGCAGGGATTCTTTCGCGGCTACACCTTC
D gene: TRBD1; V gene: TRBV4-1; CDR3 length: 16; clone size: few; J gene: TRBJ2-7; CDR3 protein: CASSHPGTGGTDEQYF; CDR3 DNA: TGCGCCAGCAGCCACCCCGGGACAGGGGGGACAGACGAGCAGTACTTC
D gene: TRBD1; V gene: TRBV7-2; CDR3 length: 16; clone size: many; J gene: TRBJ1-5; CDR3 protein: CASSVLTGGSNQPQHF; CDR3 DNA: TGTGCCAGCAGCGTCCTGACAGGGGGTAGCAATCAGCCCCAGCATTTT
D gene: .; V gene: TRBV18; CDR3 length: 14; clone size: many; J gene: TRBJ2-1; CDR3 protein: CASSPLEDGNEQFF; CDR3 DNA: TGTGCCAGCTCACCTCTTGAGGACGGCAATGAGCAGTTCTTC
D gene: TRBD1; V gene: TRBV20-1; CDR3 length: 14; clone size: few; J gene: TRBJ1-6; CDR3 protein: CSAQGTGGNSPLHF; CDR3 DNA: TGCAGTGCCCAGGGGACAGGGGGCAATTCACCCCTCCACTTT
D gene: .; V gene: TRBV4-1; CDR3 length: 16; clone size: .; J gene: TRBJ1-2; CDR3 protein: CASSQAQGFANYGYTF; CDR3 DNA: TGCGCCAGCAGCCAAGCCCAGGGATTCGCTAACTATGGCTACACCTTC
D gene: TRBD1; V gene: TRBV27; CDR3 length: 16; clone size: few; J gene: TRBJ1-6; CDR3 protein: CASSLKGDRVGSPLHF; CDR3 DNA: TGTGCCAGCAGTTTAAAGGGGGACAGGGTGGGTTCACCCCTCCACTTT
D gene: .; V gene: TRBV7-2; CDR3 length: 15; clone size: many; J gene: TRBJ2-7; CDR3 protein: CASSLSGGITYEQYF; CDR3 DNA: TGTGCCAGCAGCTTGTCTGGCGGAATAACCTACGAGCAGTACTTC
D gene: TRBD2; V gene: TRBV24-1; CDR3 length: 16; clone size: few; J gene: TRBJ2-7; CDR3 protein: CATSDSGTSGSYEQYF; CDR3 DNA: TGTGCCACCAGTGACTCCGGGACTAGCGGTTCCTACGAGCAGTACTTC
D gene: .; V gene: TRBV29-1; CDR3 length: 14; clone size: many; J gene: TRBJ1-5; CDR3 protein: CSVSYGVADQPQHF; CDR3 DNA: TGCAGCGTTTCTTATGGGGTGGCCGATCAGCCCCAGCATTTT
D gene: TRBD1; V gene: TRBV6-2/TRBV6-3; CDR3 length: 13; clone size: few; J gene: TRBJ1-2; CDR3 protein: CASRSTGSYGYTF; CDR3 DNA: TGTGCCAGCAGGTCGACAGGGAGCTATGGCTACACCTTC
D gene: TRBD1; V gene: TRBV19; CDR3 length: 13; clone size: .; J gene: TRBJ1-5; CDR3 protein: CASRHGQGQPQHF; CDR3 DNA: TGTGCCAGTAGGCATGGACAGGGCCAGCCCCAGCATTTT
D gene: TRBD2; V gene: TRBV6-2/TRBV6-3; CDR3 length: 17; clone size: .; J gene: TRBJ2-7; CDR3 protein: CASSYDGTSGLTDEQYF; CDR3 DNA: TGTGCCAGCAGTTACGATGGGACTAGCGGGCTGACCGATGAGCAGTACTTC
D gene: .; V gene: TRBV11-2; CDR3 length: 14; clone size: many; J gene: TRBJ2-7; CDR3 protein: CASSLDPGTEEQYF; CDR3 DNA: TGTGCCAGCAGCTTAGATCCGGGTACGGAGGAGCAGTACTTC
D gene: TRBD2; V gene: TRBV11-2; CDR3 length: 17; clone size: many; J gene: TRBJ2-2; CDR3 protein: CASSSRGGTWGTGELFF; CDR3 DNA: TGTGCCAGCAGCTCCCGCGGGGGGACCTGGGGCACCGGGGAGCTGTTTTTT
D gene: TRBD1; V gene: TRBV19; CDR3 length: 14; clone size: .; J gene: TRBJ1-5; CDR3 protein: CASSPRGLWQPQHF; CDR3 DNA: TGTGCCAGTAGTCCTAGGGGGCTGTGGCAGCCCCAGCATTTT
D gene: .; V gene: TRBV6-5; CDR3 length: 13; clone size: few; J gene: TRBJ1-1; CDR3 protein: CASSYQVATEAFF; CDR3 DNA: TGTGCCAGCAGTTACCAGGTGGCGACTGAAGCTTTCTTT
D gene: .; V gene: TRBV28; CDR3 length: 11; clone size: many; J gene: TRBJ1-1; CDR3 protein: CASSLPNEAFF; CDR3 DNA: TGTGCCAGCAGTTTACCCAATGAAGCTTTCTTT
D gene: .; V gene: TRBV7-2; CDR3 length: 15; clone size: many; J gene: TRBJ2-1; CDR3 protein: CASRLDWGVHNEQFF; CDR3 DNA: TGTGCCAGCAGACTCGACTGGGGGGTCCACAATGAGCAGTTCTTC
D gene: .; V gene: TRBV20-1; CDR3 length: 15; clone size: many; J gene: TRBJ1-2; CDR3 protein: CSAPIRVKTNYGYTF; CDR3 DNA: TGCAGTGCCCCGATCCGTGTGAAAACTAACTATGGCTACACCTTC
D gene: .; V gene: TRBV4-1; CDR3 length: 13; clone size: .; J gene: TRBJ2-1; CDR3 protein: CASSQEPSSEQFF; CDR3 DNA: TGCGCCAGCAGCCAAGAACCCAGCAGCGAGCAGTTCTTC
D gene: .; V gene: TRBV6-1; CDR3 length: 14; clone size: .; J gene: TRBJ2-1; CDR3 protein: CASSARDKYNEQFF; CDR3 DNA: TGTGCCAGCAGCGCCCGGGACAAATACAATGAGCAGTTCTTC
D gene: .; V gene: TRBV20-1; CDR3 length: 16; clone size: many; J gene: TRBJ1-1; CDR3 protein: CSARDRSLTWGTEAFF; CDR3 DNA: TGCAGTGCTAGAGATCGGTCCCTAACGTGGGGTACTGAAGCTTTCTTT
D gene: .; V gene: TRBV3-1; CDR3 length: 13; clone size: many; J gene: TRBJ1-6; CDR3 protein: CASSRELNSPLHF; CDR3 DNA: TGTGCCAGCAGCCGGGAGCTAAATTCACCCCTCCACTTT
D gene: .; V gene: TRBV15; CDR3 length: 16; clone size: few; J gene: TRBJ1-1; CDR3 protein: CATSRGWGIWNTEAFF; CDR3 DNA: TGTGCCACCAGCAGAGGCTGGGGGATATGGAACACTGAAGCTTTCTTT
D gene: .; V gene: TRBV7-9; CDR3 length: 15; clone size: many; J gene: TRBJ1-1; CDR3 protein: CASSSETGENTEAFF; CDR3 DNA: TGTGCCAGCAGCTCAGAGACAGGAGAGAACACTGAAGCTTTCTTT
D gene: TRBD1; V gene: TRBV20-1; CDR3 length: 16; clone size: many; J gene: TRBJ1-6; CDR3 protein: CSARGQGRGYNSPLHF; CDR3 DNA: TGCAGTGCTAGAGGACAGGGGCGAGGATATAATTCACCCCTCCACTTT
D gene: TRBD1; V gene: TRBV28; CDR3 length: 13; clone size: .; J gene: TRBJ2-1; CDR3 protein: CASNGQGENEQFF; CDR3 DNA: TGTGCCAGCAACGGACAGGGTGAAAATGAGCAGTTCTTC